The sequence of this T cell receptor (beta chain) was determined in a study of cytomegalovirus exposure and HLA in healthy donors. Broader study findings: For TCR beta chains, V- and J-gene trimming was later linked to a missense DCLRE1C variant.

The PCR contained 60 Vbeta and 13 Jbeta primers. Produced via immunoSEQ multiplex PCR; TCRdb's table is partial and in-frame only. The table records about 170,000 clones, 85% of them present only once. This clone was seen only a few times. The antigen is not known. Germline CDR1 reads SGHDT; CDR2 reads YYEEEE. CDR3 length: 14 residues. Sequencing was performed on PBMCs. V gene TRBV5-6 combines with J gene TRBJ2-5; 8 positions agree with TRBD1. Near its end, the DNA agrees better with TRBJ2-7, so the J call may be wrong. The receptor's source is a boy under 10 years old in good health and CMV-seronegative. For the CDR3, the DNA is TGTGCCAGCAGCTTAGTGGACAGGGCCTACGAGCAGTACTTC. Its protein is CASSLVDRAYEQYF.